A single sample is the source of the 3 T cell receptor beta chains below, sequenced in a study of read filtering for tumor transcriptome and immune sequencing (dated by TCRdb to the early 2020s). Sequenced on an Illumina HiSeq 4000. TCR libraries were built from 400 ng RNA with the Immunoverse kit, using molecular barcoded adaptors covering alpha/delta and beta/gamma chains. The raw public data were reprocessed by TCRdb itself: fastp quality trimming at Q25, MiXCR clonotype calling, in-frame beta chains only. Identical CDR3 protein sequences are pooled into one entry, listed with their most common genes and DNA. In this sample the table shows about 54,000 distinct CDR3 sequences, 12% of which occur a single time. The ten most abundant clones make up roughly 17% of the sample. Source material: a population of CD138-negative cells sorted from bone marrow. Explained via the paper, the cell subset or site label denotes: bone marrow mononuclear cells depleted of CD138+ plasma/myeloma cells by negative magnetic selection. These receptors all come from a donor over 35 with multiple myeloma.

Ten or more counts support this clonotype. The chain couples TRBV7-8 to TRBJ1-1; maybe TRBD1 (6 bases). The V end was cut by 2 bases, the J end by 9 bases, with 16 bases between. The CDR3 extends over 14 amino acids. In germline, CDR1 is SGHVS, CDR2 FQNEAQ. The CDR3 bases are TGTGCCAGCAGCTTACTGTCCTTAACAGGGCAAGCTTTCTTT. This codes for CASSLLSLTGQAFF.

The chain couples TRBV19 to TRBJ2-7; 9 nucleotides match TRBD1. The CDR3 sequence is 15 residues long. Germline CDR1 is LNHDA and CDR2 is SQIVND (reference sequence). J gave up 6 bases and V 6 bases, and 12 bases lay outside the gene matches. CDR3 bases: TGTGCCAGTAGGAGGACGGACAGGGGATTGAGCGAGCAGTACTTC. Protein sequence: CASRRTDRGLSEQYF.

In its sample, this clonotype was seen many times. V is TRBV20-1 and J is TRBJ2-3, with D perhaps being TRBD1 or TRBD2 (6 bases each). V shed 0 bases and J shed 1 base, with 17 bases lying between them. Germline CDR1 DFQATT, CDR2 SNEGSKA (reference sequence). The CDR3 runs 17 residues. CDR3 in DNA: TGCAGTGCTAGAGACTATTTGAGGGGGACTGGCACAGATACGCAGTATTTT. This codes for CSARDYLRGTGTDTQYF.